This T cell receptor beta chain appears in the sequencing data of a study of T cells in tumors after PD-1 blockade. Study-level information: Prior checkpoint blockade, systemic immunosuppressant use, or anti-cancer therapy within 4 weeks excluded patients. Treatment was either pembrolizumab 200 mg every 3 weeks or cemiplimab 350 mg every 2 weeks. A subset received ongoing vismodegib 150 mg daily alongside anti-PD-1 therapy.

As to this clone: No antigen is known for it.

Study-wide findings and caveats: Peripheral recruitment is suggested, as some novel exhausted tumor clones were in pre-treatment blood.

TCRdb keeps only in-frame clones here, not all; method: immunoSEQ multiplex PCR. The data contain 30,000 to 35,000 clones, 73% of them singletons. The trim removed 7 bases at V and 6 bases at J, leaving 10 bases unmatched. CDR3 size: 14 residues. The germline CDR1 and CDR2 sequences are MNHEY and SVGAGI. The gene calls are TRBV6-5 and TRBJ2-7; 9 nucleotides align to TRBD1. This material consisted of PBMCs, taken after anti-PD-1 treatment. This clonotype was sampled from a human donor with basal cell carcinoma. CDR3 nucleotides: TGTGCCAGCAAAAGGGACAGGGCTACCAGCGAGCAGTACTTC. Protein product: CASKRDRATSEQYF.